The entry that follows covers one T cell receptor (beta chain) sequence. The data were obtained in a study of blood T cell repertoires in COVID-19. Looking at the study overall: Nucleic acid was either cDNA or gDNA, and it came from T cells, B-cell-depleted T cells, or PBMCs.

Germline CDR1 and CDR2: LNHNV and YYDKDF (reference sequence). J gave up 9 bases and V 7 bases, and 9 bases lay outside the gene matches. The CDR3 totals 13 residues. Assay: immunoSEQ multiplex PCR; the TCRdb copy retains only in-frame clones and omits some. The data show 200,000 to 250,000 clones, with about 88% seen just once and approximately 1.8% held by the top ten. The source of this sequence is a man between 70 and 80 years old with acute or convalescent COVID-19. The sample was peripheral blood. The chain joins TRBV15 to TRBJ2-1, with 7 bases that match TRBD2. The CDR3, as DNA: TGTGCCACCAATGAGGCGGGAGATCGTGAGCAGTTCTTC. Encoded protein: CATNEAGDREQFF. The variable domain in full, completed from reference TRBV15 and TRBJ2-1, reads DAMVIQNPRYQVTQFGKPVTLSCSQTLNHNVMYWYQQKSSQAPKLLFHYYDKDFNNEADTPDNFQSRRPNTSFCFLDIRSPGLGDTAMYLCATNEAGDREQFFGPGTRLTVL.